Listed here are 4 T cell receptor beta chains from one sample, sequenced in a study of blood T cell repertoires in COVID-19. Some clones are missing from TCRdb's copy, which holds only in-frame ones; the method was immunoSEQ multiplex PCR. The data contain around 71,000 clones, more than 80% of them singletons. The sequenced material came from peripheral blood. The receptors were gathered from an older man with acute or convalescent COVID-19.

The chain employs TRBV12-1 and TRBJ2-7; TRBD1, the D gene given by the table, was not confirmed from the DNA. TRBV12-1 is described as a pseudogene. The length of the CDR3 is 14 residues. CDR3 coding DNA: TGTGCCAGCAGCGCCCGACAGGGGGGCAACGAGCAGTACTTC. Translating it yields CASSARQGGNEQYF.

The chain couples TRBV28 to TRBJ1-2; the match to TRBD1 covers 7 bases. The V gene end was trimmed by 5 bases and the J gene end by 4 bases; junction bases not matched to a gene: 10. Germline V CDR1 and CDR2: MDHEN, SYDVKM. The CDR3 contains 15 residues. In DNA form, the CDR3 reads TGTGCCAGCAGTCGACAGGGCCCGCGGGGCTATGGCTACACCTTC. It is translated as CASSRQGPRGYGYTF.

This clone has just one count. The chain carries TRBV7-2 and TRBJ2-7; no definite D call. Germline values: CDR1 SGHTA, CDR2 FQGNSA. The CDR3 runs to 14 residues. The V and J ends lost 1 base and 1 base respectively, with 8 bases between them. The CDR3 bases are TGTGCCAGCAGCTTAGTTGTTCCTTCCTACGAGCAGTACTTC. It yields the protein CASSLVVPSYEQYF.

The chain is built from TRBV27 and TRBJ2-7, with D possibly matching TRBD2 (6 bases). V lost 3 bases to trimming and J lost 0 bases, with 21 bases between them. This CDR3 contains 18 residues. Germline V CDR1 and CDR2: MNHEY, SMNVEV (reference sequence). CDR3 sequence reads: CASSLTSPPGVFSYEQYF. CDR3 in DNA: TGTGCCAGCAGTTTGACTTCCCCCCCGGGGGTATTCTCCTACGAGCAGTACTTC.